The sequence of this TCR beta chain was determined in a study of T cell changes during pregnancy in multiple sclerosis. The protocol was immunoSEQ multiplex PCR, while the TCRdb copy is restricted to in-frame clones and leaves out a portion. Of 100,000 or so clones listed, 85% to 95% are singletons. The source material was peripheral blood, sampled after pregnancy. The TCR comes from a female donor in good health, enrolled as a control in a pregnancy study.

The CDR3 protein is CASSINWGRNNQPQHF. The CDR3 DNA reads as TGTGCCAGTAGTATCAATTGGGGCAGAAATAATCAGCCCCAGCATTTT. The J gene is TRBJ1-5, the V gene TRBV19; possibly TRBD1 for D (5 bases). Trimming stripped 3 bases from V and 4 bases from J, with 16 bases between. Germline V gene lookup returns CDR1 LNHDA and CDR2 SQIVND (reference sequence). The CDR3 extends over 16 amino acids.